These 23 T cell receptor beta chains share one sample of origin, sequenced in a study of blood T cell repertoires in COVID-19. Data came from immunoSEQ multiplex PCR; TCRdb stores just in-frame clones and leaves some out. There are some 400,000 clones in the sample; around 87% occur only once, and about 10% lies in the top ten. The sample comprised peripheral blood. These receptor sequences come from a woman younger than 45 with COVID-19, enrolled during active disease.

V usage is TRBV5-1 and J usage is TRBJ2-1, with D tentatively TRBD2 (6 bases). The CDR3 is 15 residues long. Germline values: CDR1 SGHRS, CDR2 YFSETQ. V lost 4 bases and J lost 3, with 14 bases in between. The CDR3 DNA reads TGCGCCAGCAGCCCTCGAGCGGGCGTCTACAATGAGCAGTTCTTC. It encodes CASSPRAGVYNEQFF.

The DNA for the CDR3 is TGTGCCAGCAGTTACGCAGGGGGCAGGGGTGAAAAACTGTTTTTT. Encoded protein: CASSYAGGRGEKLFF. The chain has TRBV6-5 and TRBJ1-4; TRBD1 aligns across 8 bases. Germline CDR1 and CDR2: MNHEY and SVGAGI. This CDR3 is built from 15 residues. J gave up 7 bases and V 2 bases, and 6 bases lay outside the gene matches.

This chain uses TRBV7-9 with TRBJ2-7; D ambiguous. CDR3 length: 12 residues. Germline V CDR1 and CDR2: SEHNR, FQNEAQ (reference sequence). V was cut by 1 base and J by 5 bases, with 6 bases left in between. CDR3 coding DNA: TGTGCCAGCAGCTTAGAAGGAGACGAGCAGTACTTC. It translates to CASSLEGDEQYF.

V is TRBV6-5 and J is TRBJ1-1; no clear D gene. Germline assignment: CDR1 MNHEY and CDR2 SVGAGI. V was cut by 0 bases and J by 3 bases, with 8 bases left in between. CDR3 length equals 14 residues. This CDR3 reads CASSYSRRDTEAFF. Here the CDR3 DNA reads TGTGCCAGCAGTTACTCGAGGAGGGACACTGAAGCTTTCTTT.

The CDR3 spells CSVERRAGDYNEQFF. CDR3 bases: TGCAGCGTTGAAAGGCGAGCGGGAGACTACAATGAGCAGTTCTTC. The rearrangement links TRBV29-1 to TRBJ2-1; 8 bases agree with TRBD2. The CDR3 length is 15 residues. Unmatched junction bases numbered 6, after V lost 2 bases and J lost 3 bases. From germline, CDR1 is SQVTM and CDR2 ANQGSEA.

This clone has more than one count but fewer than ten. V gene TRBV24-1 combines with J gene TRBJ2-7; the D is unclear. The CDR3 covers 11 residues. The V end was cut by 3 bases, the J end by 6 bases, with 5 bases between. Germline CDR1 and CDR2: KGHDR and SFDVKD. In DNA, the CDR3 is TGTGCCACCAGTGATCAATTCGAGCAGTACTTC. This translates into CATSDQFEQYF.

CDR3 protein: CASSGQPPNEKLFF. For the CDR3, the DNA is TGTGCCAGCAGCGGACAGCCGCCTAATGAAAAACTGTTTTTT. The gene calls are TRBV6-5 and TRBJ1-4; possibly TRBD1 for D (6 bases). CDR1 and CDR2 (germline): MNHEY, SVGAGI. Between the trimmed V and J ends, which lost 6 bases and 3 bases, there was a span of 11 bases. This CDR3 region has 14 residues.

This sequence joins TRBV9 and TRBJ1-2, with D unresolved. Germline V lookup: CDR1 SGDLS, CDR2 YYNGEE. This CDR3 is built from 11 residues. The V gene lost 3 bases and the J gene lost 9 bases, with 9 bases spanning the gap. The CDR3 sequence is CASSGIQSYTF. CDR3 bases: TGTGCCAGCAGCGGGATACAGAGCTACACCTTC.

The chain couples TRBV5-4 to TRBJ2-1; D remains ambiguous. Germline V gene sequence: CDR1 SGHNT, CDR2 YYREEE (reference sequence). The CDR3 sequence is 13 residues long. The ends were cut back, 1 base at V and 5 bases at J, with 7 bases in the middle. This CDR3 reads CASSLRSNNEQFF. DNA for the CDR3: TGTGCCAGCAGCTTGAGGAGTAACAATGAGCAGTTCTTC.

The J gene is TRBJ2-7, the V gene TRBV28; D may be TRBD1 (6 bases). This CDR3 spans 15 amino acids. Deletions cut 3 bases from V and 4 bases from J, with 16 bases between. CDR1 is MDHEN and CDR2 is SYDVKM in the germline V gene. The CDR3 bases are TGTGCCAGCAGTTTTGGTTTCGCAGGGGAGTACGAGCAGTACTTC. This gives the protein CASSFGFAGEYEQYF.

The chain carries TRBV5-1 and TRBJ1-2; 9 nucleotides match TRBD1. Germline assignment: CDR1 SGHRS and CDR2 YFSETQ. The CDR3 extends over 17 amino acids. V shed 0 bases and J 6 bases; nucleotides not matched to a gene: 12. The CDR3 loop reads CASSLDGDRAPTDGYTF. The CDR3 region has the DNA TGCGCCAGCAGCTTGGATGGGGACAGGGCTCCTACTGATGGCTACACCTTC.

This clone was seen only a few times. The chain recombines TRBV28 with TRBJ2-1, with D unclear. The germline CDR1 and CDR2 sequences are MDHEN and SYDVKM. V gave up 4 bases and J gave up 4 bases, with 17 bases separating them. The CDR3 length is 16 residues. This chain's CDR3 is CASSSRLVPPYNEQFF. The DNA of the CDR3 is TGTGCCAGCAGTTCTAGACTTGTTCCCCCTTACAATGAGCAGTTCTTC. Full variable domain (remainder filled in from reference TRBV28 and TRBJ2-1): DVKVTQSSRYLVKRTGEKVFLECVQDMDHENMFWYRQDPGLGLRLIYFSYDVKMKEKGDIPEGYSVSREKKERFSLILESASTNQTSMYLCASSSRLVPPYNEQFFGPGTRLTVL.

A single count supports this clone. The chain employs TRBV11-2 and TRBJ1-6, with D perhaps matching TRBD1 (6 bases). From germline, CDR1 is SGHAT and CDR2 FQNNGV. The germline V and J ends were trimmed by 1 base and 8 bases, with 9 bases remaining between them. The CDR3 runs to 14 residues. CDR3 protein: CASSLGQVYSPLHF. CDR3 coding DNA: TGTGCCAGCAGCTTAGGACAGGTTTATTCACCCCTCCACTTT.

This clone was counted a few times. V and J are TRBV30 and TRBJ1-1, with D perhaps TRBD1 (5 bases). Trimming took off 0 bases at V and 6 bases at J, with 11 bases between the two ends. The V gene's germline CDR1 is GTSNPN and CDR2 SVGIG (reference sequence). This CDR3 has 13 residues. In DNA form, the CDR3 reads TGTGCCTGGAGTGTAGGGCGGGGCTCTGAAGCTTTCTTT. Amino acids: CAWSVGRGSEAFF.

This chain's CDR3 is CASYGGGGLADTQYF. CDR3 DNA sequence: TGTGCCAGCTATGGGGGGGGAGGGTTAGCAGATACGCAGTATTTT. The chain carries TRBV27 and TRBJ2-3; 7 bases are shared with TRBD2. Germline-derived CDR1 and CDR2 are MNHEY and SMNVEV (reference sequence). The CDR3 totals 15 residues. The J segment lost 4 bases and the V segment lost 8 bases, leaving 12 bases of the junction unmatched.

The rearrangement links TRBV15 to TRBJ1-5, with D possibly TRBD1 on 6 matching bases. Germline assignment: CDR1 LNHNV and CDR2 YYDKDF (reference sequence). This CDR3 has 14 amino acids. V lost 4 bases to trimming and J lost 3 bases, with 10 bases between them. The CDR3 sequence: CATSKGVINQPQHF. CDR3 in DNA: TGTGCCACCAGCAAGGGGGTTATCAATCAGCCCCAGCATTTT.

The chain couples TRBV5-1 to TRBJ2-6, with D possibly matching TRBD2 (5 bases). Trimming left V 1 base short and J 0 bases short, with 14 bases between. From germline, CDR1 is SGHRS and CDR2 YFSETQ. The CDR3 is 18 residues long. The CDR3 region is CASSLFERGVSGANVLTF. The CDR3 DNA follows: TGCGCCAGCAGCTTGTTTGAACGGGGAGTCTCTGGGGCCAACGTCCTGACTTTC.

The chain couples TRBV4-1 to TRBJ2-7; 9 positions match TRBD2. CDR3 length: 18 amino acids. V lost 2 bases, J lost 4 bases, and 15 bases stayed unmatched. The germline CDR1 and CDR2 sequences are MGHRA and YSYEKL. The CDR3 loop reads CASSQPPAGAAGGYEQYF. CDR3 nucleotides: TGCGCCAGCAGCCAACCACCGGCCGGGGCAGCGGGAGGTTACGAGCAGTACTTC.

This clone showed up just a few times. V is TRBV18 and J is TRBJ1-4, with unresolved D. V lost 2 bases to trimming and J lost 7 bases, with 14 bases between them. Germline assignment: CDR1 KGHSH and CDR2 LQKENI. The CDR3 is 15 amino acids. The CDR3 protein is CASSPTGGLGEKLFF. DNA of the CDR3: TGTGCCAGCTCACCAACGGGCGGACTAGGTGAAAAACTGTTTTTT.

The chain carries TRBV30 and TRBJ1-2; no definite D call. V was trimmed by 2 bases and J by 8 bases, leaving 15 bases between them. CDR3 length: 13 amino acids. Germline-derived CDR1 and CDR2 are GTSNPN and SVGIG (reference sequence). This CDR3 reads CAWSPGRVGGYTF. In DNA form, the CDR3 reads TGTGCCTGGAGTCCCGGGAGGGTGGGGGGCTACACCTTC.

This clone has a handful of counts. The gene calls are TRBV30 and TRBJ1-5; 11 bases match TRBD1. The CDR3 covers 15 residues. Unmatched junction bases numbered 4, after V lost 1 base and J lost 5 bases. CDR1 and CDR2 from the germline V gene are GTSNPN and SVGIG (reference sequence). The CDR3 is CAWSGGQGEDQPQHF. In nucleotides, the CDR3 is TGTGCCTGGAGTGGGGGACAGGGGGAGGATCAGCCCCAGCATTTT.

This clone was seen a few times. V and J are TRBV14 and TRBJ1-1; perhaps TRBD1 as D (6 bases). With 1 base removed from V and 1 base from J, the gap between germline ends came to 10 bases. The CDR3 runs to 15 residues. CDR1 and CDR2 (germline): SGHDN, FVKESK. The CDR3 here is CASSQVPGANTEAFF. For the CDR3, the DNA is TGTGCCAGCAGCCAAGTCCCAGGGGCGAACACTGAAGCTTTCTTT.

The chain uses TRBV20-1 and TRBJ2-7; a weak D match, TRBD2 (6 bases). Germline V gene sequence: CDR1 DFQATT, CDR2 SNEGSKA (reference sequence). The V gene lost 6 bases and the J gene lost 7 bases, with 13 bases spanning the gap. There are 11 residues in the CDR3. The CDR3 region has the DNA TGCAGTGCGAGGAGGGCGGGAGAGCAGTACTTC. It encodes CSARRAGEQYF.